These 17 T cell receptor beta chains were sequenced from one sample in a study of T-cell reconstitution after alpha-beta-depleted transplantation in children. As it was prepared, the TCRbeta library received unique molecular identifiers. From the PCR reads, TCRdb called clonotypes with MiXCR, one entry per CDR3 protein. Of some 200,000 distinct CDR3 sequences listed, roughly 8.1% were seen once; the top ten hold approximately 34%. The specimen comprised PBMCs, mostly from graft donor cells, sampled 360 days after TCRalphabeta/CD19-depleted stem cell transplant. These receptors were taken from a male patient between 2 and 15 years old who had a stem cell transplant for acute myeloid leukemia, so the T cells may come from the graft donor.

This chain uses TRBV7-2 with TRBJ2-7; D ambiguous. The germline V gene has CDR1 SGHTA and CDR2 FQGNSA. Trimming removed 1 base at V and 3 bases at J, with 7 bases between. This CDR3 is 13 amino acids long. The CDR3 DNA follows: TGTGCCAGCAGCTTAGGTTCCGGCTACGAGCAGTACTTC. It codes for CASSLGSGYEQYF.

This clonotype was detected a few times. J is TRBJ2-3 and V is TRBV19, with 9 bases matching TRBD1. The CDR3 has 17 amino acids. In germline, CDR1 is LNHDA, CDR2 SQIVND (reference sequence). The ends lost 1 base at V and 1 base at J; junction bases unmatched: 6. The CDR3 DNA is TGTGCCAGTAGTATAGCGGTGAGGGACAGGGGCACAGATACGCAGTATTTT. Protein: CASSIAVRDRGTDTQYF. The full variable domain, rest sourced from reference TRBV19 and TRBJ2-3, is DGGITQSPKYLFRKEGQNVTLSCEQNLNHDAMYWYRQDPGQGLRLIYYSQIVNDFQKGDIAEGYSVSREKKESFPLTVTSAQKNPTAFYLCASSIAVRDRGTDTQYFGPGTRLTVL.

This clonotype has at least ten counts. The chain has TRBV2 and TRBJ2-1, with TRBD1 matching 10 bases. The J segment lost 8 bases and the V segment lost 6 bases, leaving 10 bases of the junction unmatched. CDR3 size: 15 residues. Germline CDR1 and CDR2: SNHLY and FYNNEI. Written as DNA, the CDR3 is TGTGCCAGCAGGGAGAGGGACAGGGGAGGCTATGAGCAGTTCTTC. Its translation is CASRERDRGGYEQFF.

V gene TRBV6-5 combines with J gene TRBJ1-1, with D uncertain. The CDR3 extends over 14 amino acids. Trimming pared 2 bases from V and 5 bases from J, leaving 12 bases between. The germline V gene encodes CDR1 MNHEY and CDR2 SVGAGI. Written as DNA, the CDR3 is TGTGCCAGCAGTTACGTTCGGGGTTTTACTGAAGCTTTCTTT. Translating gives CASSYVRGFTEAFF.

This clonotype came up many times. The rearrangement links TRBV25-1 to TRBJ2-2, with D perhaps matching TRBD1 (6 bases). Germline loops: CDR1 MGHDK, CDR2 SYGVNS. The CDR3 covers 13 residues. V was clipped by 8 bases and J by 5 bases, with 12 bases between them. The CDR3, as DNA: TGTGCCAGCCTGAGAGGGGGAACCGGGGAGCTGTTTTTT. Translated: CASLRGGTGELFF.

The V call is TRBV6-5, the J call TRBJ1-1; D is possibly TRBD1 (5 bases). The germline V and J ends were trimmed by 2 bases and 4 bases, with 20 bases remaining between them. There are 17 residues in the CDR3. Germline CDR1 reads MNHEY; CDR2 reads SVGAGI. CDR3 amino acids: CASSYLTSREGSTEAFF. In nucleotides, the CDR3 is TGTGCCAGCAGTTACCTGACCTCTAGAGAGGGGTCCACTGAAGCTTTCTTT.

The chain is built from TRBV9 and TRBJ2-2; TRBD2 is a possible D gene (6 bases). V was pared by 0 bases and J by 4 bases, with 10 bases between. In germline, CDR1 is SGDLS, CDR2 YYNGEE. This CDR3 has 15 amino acids. The CDR3 spells CASSVGLEPTGELFF. For the CDR3, the DNA is TGTGCCAGCAGCGTAGGACTAGAGCCCACCGGGGAGCTGTTTTTT.

The table lists this clonotype with many counts. The chain recombines TRBV1 with TRBJ2-2; TRBD1, the table's D call, lacks a check against the DNA. TRBV1 corresponds to a pseudogene. The CDR3 is 17 residues long. This CDR3 is CTSSQGADEGGTGELFF. DNA for the CDR3: TGCACCAGCAGCCAAGGGGCCGATGAAGGGGGGACCGGGGAGCTGTTTTTT.

The chain is built from TRBV3-1 and TRBJ1-1, with TRBD1 matching over 8 bases. V gave up 2 bases and J gave up 5 bases; unmatched junction bases: 7. The CDR3 sequence is 15 residues long. The germline gives CDR1 LGHDT, CDR2 YNNKEL (reference sequence). CDR3 coding DNA: TGTGCCAGCAGCCAACTGACAGGGGAGGGAACTGAAGCTTTCTTT. Translating it yields CASSQLTGEGTEAFF.

This clonotype was observed a few times. The V gene is TRBV27, the J gene TRBJ2-1; the match to TRBD2 covers 13 bases. Trimming removed 3 bases from V and 6 bases from J; junction bases left unmatched: 8. The CDR3 totals 17 residues. Germline lookup yields CDR1 MNHEY and CDR2 SMNVEV (reference sequence). The CDR3 is CASSFHPTSGRGNEQFF. CDR3 DNA sequence: TGTGCCAGCAGTTTCCACCCAACTAGCGGGAGGGGCAATGAGCAGTTCTTC.

The CDR3 protein is CASSHRQGGETQYF. CDR3 nucleotides: TGTGCCAGCAGTCATAGACAGGGTGGAGAGACCCAGTACTTC. V gene TRBV28 combines with J gene TRBJ2-5, with 7 bases matching TRBD1. The CDR3 is made up of 14 amino acids. Germline values: CDR1 MDHEN, CDR2 SYDVKM. The junction had 7 bases not matched to a gene; V was cut back by 5 bases and J by 4 bases.

This clonotype was observed a handful of times. The J gene is TRBJ2-7, the V gene TRBV20-1; D may correspond to TRBD1 or TRBD2 (5 bases each). CDR1 is DFQATT, CDR2 SNEGSKA, per germline (reference sequence). V lost 5 bases, J lost 4 bases, and 21 bases lay in between. The CDR3 consists of 15 residues. DNA of the CDR3: TGCAGTGCTTCACCCCCCGGGACCATGATTTACGAGCAGTACTTC. The encoded protein is CSASPPGTMIYEQYF.

The J gene is TRBJ2-3, the V gene TRBV7-6; D ambiguous. The V end was cut by 3 bases, the J end by 6 bases, with 7 bases between. CDR1 and CDR2 (germline): SGHVS, FNYEAQ. CDR3 length equals 12 residues. The chain's CDR3 is CASSFRGDTQYF. The CDR3, as DNA: TGTGCCAGCAGCTTCCGAGGCGATACGCAGTATTTT.

The chain carries TRBV9 and TRBJ2-7; possibly TRBD2 for D (5 bases). V lost 3 bases and J 2 bases, leaving 9 bases between the germline ends. Germline V CDR1 and CDR2: SGDLS, YYNGEE. CDR3 size: 13 residues. The CDR3 spells CASSADFTYEQYF. The DNA of the CDR3 is TGTGCCAGCAGCGCGGACTTTACCTACGAGCAGTACTTC. The variable domain in full, completed from reference TRBV9 and TRBJ2-7, reads DSGVTQTPKHLITATGQRVTLRCSPRSGDLSVYWYQQSLDQGLQFLIQYYNGEERAKGNILERFSAQQFPDLHSELNLSSLELGDSALYFCASSADFTYEQYFGPGTRLTVT.

This clonotype came up a few times. The J gene is TRBJ2-2, the V gene TRBV12-3 or TRBV12-4; D is ambiguous. Trimming took off 1 base at V and 7 bases at J, with 7 bases between the two ends. CDR3 length: 13 amino acids. In DNA, the CDR3 is TGTGCCAGCAGTTTAGGGCAGAACGGGGAGCTGTTTTTT. This gives the protein CASSLGQNGELFF.

The chain is built from TRBV14 and TRBJ2-5; D remains unclear. The CDR3 consists of 16 residues. Trimming stripped 1 base from V and 2 bases from J, with 14 bases between. Germline-derived CDR1 and CDR2 are SGHDN and FVKESK. The CDR3 sequence is CASSQGVLWRQETQYF. In DNA, the CDR3 is TGTGCCAGCAGCCAAGGGGTCTTGTGGAGACAAGAGACCCAGTACTTC.

DNA of the CDR3: TGTGCCAGCAGCTTTAGACTAGCGGGAGAAGGCTACGAGCAGTACTTC. Encoded protein: CASSFRLAGEGYEQYF. This chain links TRBV5-5 with TRBJ2-7, with 12 positions matching TRBD2. Germline V lookup: CDR1 SGHKS, CDR2 YYEKEE (reference sequence). The V segment lost 2 bases and the J segment 3 bases; nucleotides outside the gene matches: 6. This CDR3 has 16 amino acids.